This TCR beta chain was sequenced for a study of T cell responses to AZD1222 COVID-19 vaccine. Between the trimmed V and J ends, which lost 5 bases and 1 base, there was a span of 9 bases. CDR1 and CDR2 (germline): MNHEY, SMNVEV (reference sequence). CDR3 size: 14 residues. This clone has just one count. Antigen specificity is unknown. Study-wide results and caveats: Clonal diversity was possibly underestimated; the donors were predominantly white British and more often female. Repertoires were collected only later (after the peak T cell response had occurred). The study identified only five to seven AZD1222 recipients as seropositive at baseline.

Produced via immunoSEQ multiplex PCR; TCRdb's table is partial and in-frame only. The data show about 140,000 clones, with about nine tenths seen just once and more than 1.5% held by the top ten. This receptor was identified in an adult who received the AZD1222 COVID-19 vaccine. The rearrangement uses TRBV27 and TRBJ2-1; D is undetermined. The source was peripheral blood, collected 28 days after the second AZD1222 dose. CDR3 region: CASSPVISYNEQFF. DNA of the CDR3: TGTGCCAGCAGTCCGGTAATATCCTACAATGAGCAGTTCTTC.